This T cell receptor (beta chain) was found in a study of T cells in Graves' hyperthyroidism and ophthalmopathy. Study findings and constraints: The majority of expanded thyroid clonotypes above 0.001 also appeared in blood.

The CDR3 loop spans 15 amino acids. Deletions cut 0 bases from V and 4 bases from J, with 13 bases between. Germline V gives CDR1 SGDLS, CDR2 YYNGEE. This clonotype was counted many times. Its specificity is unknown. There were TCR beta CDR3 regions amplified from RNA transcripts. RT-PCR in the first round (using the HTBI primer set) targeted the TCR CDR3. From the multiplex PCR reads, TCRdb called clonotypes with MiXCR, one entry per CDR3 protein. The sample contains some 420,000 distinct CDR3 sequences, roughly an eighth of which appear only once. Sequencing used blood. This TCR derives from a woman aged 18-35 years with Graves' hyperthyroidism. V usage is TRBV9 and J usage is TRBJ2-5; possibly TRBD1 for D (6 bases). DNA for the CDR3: TGTGCCAGCAGCGTAGCTGTCAGGGGCGGAGAGACCCAGTACTTC. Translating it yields CASSVAVRGGETQYF.